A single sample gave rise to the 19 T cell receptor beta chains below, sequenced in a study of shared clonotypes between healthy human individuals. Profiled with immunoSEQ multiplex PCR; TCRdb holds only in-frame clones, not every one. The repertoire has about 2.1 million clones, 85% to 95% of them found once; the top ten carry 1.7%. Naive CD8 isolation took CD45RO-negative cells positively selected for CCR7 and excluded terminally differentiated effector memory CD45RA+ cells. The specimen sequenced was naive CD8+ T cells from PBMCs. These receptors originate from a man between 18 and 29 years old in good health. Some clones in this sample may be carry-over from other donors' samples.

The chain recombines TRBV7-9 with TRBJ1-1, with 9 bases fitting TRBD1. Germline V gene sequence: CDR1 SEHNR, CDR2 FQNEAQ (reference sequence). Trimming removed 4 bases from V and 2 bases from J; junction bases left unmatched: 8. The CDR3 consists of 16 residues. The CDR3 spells CASSSIQGAQNTEAFF. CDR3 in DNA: TGTGCCAGCAGCTCCATACAGGGGGCGCAAAACACTGAAGCTTTCTTT.

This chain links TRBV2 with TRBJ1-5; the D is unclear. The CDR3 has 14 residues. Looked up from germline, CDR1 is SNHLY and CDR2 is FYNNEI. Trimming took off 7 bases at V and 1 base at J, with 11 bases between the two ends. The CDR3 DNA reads TGTGCCAGCAAGGATCAGAGGAGCAATCAGCCCCAGCATTTT. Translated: CASKDQRSNQPQHF.

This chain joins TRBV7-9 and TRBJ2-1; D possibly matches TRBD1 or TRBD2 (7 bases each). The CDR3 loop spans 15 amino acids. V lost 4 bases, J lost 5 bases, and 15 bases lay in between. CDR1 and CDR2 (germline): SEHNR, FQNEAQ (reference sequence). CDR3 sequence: CASSSRQGGNNEQFF. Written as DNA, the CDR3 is TGTGCCAGCAGCTCCCGACAGGGAGGGAACAATGAGCAGTTCTTC.

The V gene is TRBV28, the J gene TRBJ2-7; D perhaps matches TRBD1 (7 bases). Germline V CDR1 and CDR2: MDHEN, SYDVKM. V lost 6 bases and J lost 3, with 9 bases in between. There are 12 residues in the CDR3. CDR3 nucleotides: TGTGCCAGCAGGCGGGACAGCTACGAGCAGTACTTC. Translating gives CASRRDSYEQYF. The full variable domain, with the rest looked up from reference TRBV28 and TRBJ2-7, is DVKVTQSSRYLVKRTGEKVFLECVQDMDHENMFWYRQDPGLGLRLIYFSYDVKMKEKGDIPEGYSVSREKKERFSLILESASTNQTSMYLCASRRDSYEQYFGPGTRLTVT.

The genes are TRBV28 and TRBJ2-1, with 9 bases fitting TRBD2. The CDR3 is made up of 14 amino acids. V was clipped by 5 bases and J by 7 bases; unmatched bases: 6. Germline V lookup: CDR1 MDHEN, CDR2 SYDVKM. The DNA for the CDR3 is TGTGCCAGCAGTCCTACTAGCGGGCTTAATGAGCAGTTCTTC. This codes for CASSPTSGLNEQFF.

The CDR3 nucleotides read TGTGCCACCAGCATCACGAATCCAGATGATGAGCAGTTCTTC. It translates to CATSITNPDDEQFF. This chain uses TRBV15 with TRBJ2-1; D gene unclear. This CDR3 is 14 amino acids long. Per the germline V gene, CDR1 is LNHNV and CDR2 is YYDKDF (reference sequence). Trimming stripped 4 bases from V and 8 bases from J, with 15 bases between.

The CDR3 coding sequence is TGCGCCAGCAGCTTGGAGGGCGATGAGCAGTTCTTC. Translation: CASSLEGDEQFF. This rearrangement joins TRBV5-1 to TRBJ2-1; D remains ambiguous. CDR3 length: 12 residues. Deletions cut 0 bases from V and 8 bases from J, with 6 bases between. Germline CDR1 reads SGHRS; CDR2 reads YFSETQ.

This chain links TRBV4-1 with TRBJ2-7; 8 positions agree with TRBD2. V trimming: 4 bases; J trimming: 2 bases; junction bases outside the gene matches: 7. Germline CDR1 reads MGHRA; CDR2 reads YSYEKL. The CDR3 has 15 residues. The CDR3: CASSPYGGGTYEQYF. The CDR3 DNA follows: TGCGCCAGCAGCCCTTACGGGGGGGGGACCTACGAGCAGTACTTC.

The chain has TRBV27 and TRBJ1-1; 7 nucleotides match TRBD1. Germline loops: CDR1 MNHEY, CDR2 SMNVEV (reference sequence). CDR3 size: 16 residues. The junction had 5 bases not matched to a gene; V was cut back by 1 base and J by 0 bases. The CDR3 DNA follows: TGTGCCAGCAGTTTATATAAGGGGGCGGTGAACACTGAAGCTTTCTTT. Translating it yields CASSLYKGAVNTEAFF.

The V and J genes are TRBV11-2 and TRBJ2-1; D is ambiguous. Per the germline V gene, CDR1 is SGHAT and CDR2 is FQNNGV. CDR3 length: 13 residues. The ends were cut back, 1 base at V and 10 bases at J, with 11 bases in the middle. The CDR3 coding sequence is TGTGCCAGCAGCTTAGGTTCGGTCAGGGAGCAGTTCTTC. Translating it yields CASSLGSVREQFF.

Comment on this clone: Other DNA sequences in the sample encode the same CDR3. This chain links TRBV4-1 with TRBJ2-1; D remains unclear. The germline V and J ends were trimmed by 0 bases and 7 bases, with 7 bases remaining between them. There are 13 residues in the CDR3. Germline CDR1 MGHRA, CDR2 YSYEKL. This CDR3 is CASSQDSFNEQFF. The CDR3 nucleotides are TGCGCCAGCAGCCAAGATAGTTTTAATGAGCAGTTCTTC.

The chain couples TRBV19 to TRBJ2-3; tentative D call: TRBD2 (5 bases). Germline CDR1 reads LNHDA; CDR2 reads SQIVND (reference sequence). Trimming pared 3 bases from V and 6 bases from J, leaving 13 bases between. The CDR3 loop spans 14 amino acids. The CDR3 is CASSIREGGDTQYF. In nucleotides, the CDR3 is TGTGCCAGTAGTATCCGTGAGGGCGGGGATACGCAGTATTTT. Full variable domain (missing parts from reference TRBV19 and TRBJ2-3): DGGITQSPKYLFRKEGQNVTLSCEQNLNHDAMYWYRQDPGQGLRLIYYSQIVNDFQKGDIAEGYSVSREKKESFPLTVTSAQKNPTAFYLCASSIREGGDTQYFGPGTRLTVL.

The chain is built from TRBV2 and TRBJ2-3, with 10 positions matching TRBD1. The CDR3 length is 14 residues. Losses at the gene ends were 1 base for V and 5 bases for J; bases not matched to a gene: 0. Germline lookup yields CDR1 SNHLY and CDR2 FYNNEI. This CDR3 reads CASSEGDRGDTQYF. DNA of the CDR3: TGTGCCAGCAGTGAAGGGGACAGGGGAGATACGCAGTATTTT.

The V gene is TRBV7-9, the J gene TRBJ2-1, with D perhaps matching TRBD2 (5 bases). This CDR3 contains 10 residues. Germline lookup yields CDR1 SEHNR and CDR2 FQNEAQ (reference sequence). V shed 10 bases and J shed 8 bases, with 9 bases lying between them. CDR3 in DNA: TGTGCCACAGACGGGGATGAGCAGTTCTTC. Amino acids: CATDGDEQFF. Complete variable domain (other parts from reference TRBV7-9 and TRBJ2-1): DTGVSQNPRHKITKRGQNVTFRCDPISEHNRLYWYRQTLGQGPEFLTYFQNEAQLEKSRLLSDRFSAERPKGSFSTLEIQRTEQGDSAMYLCATDGDEQFFGPGTRLTVL.

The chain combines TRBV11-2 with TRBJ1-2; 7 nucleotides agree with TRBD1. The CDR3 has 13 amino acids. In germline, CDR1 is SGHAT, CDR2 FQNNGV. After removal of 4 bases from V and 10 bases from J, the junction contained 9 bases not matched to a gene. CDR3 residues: CASSSPTGSYYTF. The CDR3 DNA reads TGTGCCAGCAGCTCACCGACAGGGAGTTACTACACCTTC.

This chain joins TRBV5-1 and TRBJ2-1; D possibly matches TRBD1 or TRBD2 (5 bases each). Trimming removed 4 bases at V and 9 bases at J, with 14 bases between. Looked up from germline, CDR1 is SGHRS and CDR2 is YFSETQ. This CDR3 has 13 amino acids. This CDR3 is CASSEGRVREQFF. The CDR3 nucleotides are TGCGCCAGCAGCGAGGGGCGAGTCCGTGAGCAGTTCTTC. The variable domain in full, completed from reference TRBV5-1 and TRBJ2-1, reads KAGVTQTPRYLIKTRGQQVTLSCSPISGHRSVSWYQQTPGQGLQFLFEYFSETQRNKGNFPGRFSGRQFSNSRSEMNVSTLELGDSALYLCASSEGRVREQFFGPGTRLTVL.

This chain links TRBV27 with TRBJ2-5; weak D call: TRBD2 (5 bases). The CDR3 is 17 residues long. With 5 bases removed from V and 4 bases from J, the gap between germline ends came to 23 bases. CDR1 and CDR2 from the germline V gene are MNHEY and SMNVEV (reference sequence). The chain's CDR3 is CASSRLSRVEIRETQYF. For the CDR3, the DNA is TGTGCCAGCAGTCGACTATCTAGGGTGGAGATTCGAGAGACCCAGTACTTC.

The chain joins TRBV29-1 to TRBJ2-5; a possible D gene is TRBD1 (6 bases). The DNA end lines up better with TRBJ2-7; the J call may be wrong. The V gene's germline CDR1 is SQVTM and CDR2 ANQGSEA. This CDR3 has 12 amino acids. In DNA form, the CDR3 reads TGCAGCGTTGTTCACAGGGCGGGCGAGCAGTACTTC. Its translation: CSVVHRAGEQYF.

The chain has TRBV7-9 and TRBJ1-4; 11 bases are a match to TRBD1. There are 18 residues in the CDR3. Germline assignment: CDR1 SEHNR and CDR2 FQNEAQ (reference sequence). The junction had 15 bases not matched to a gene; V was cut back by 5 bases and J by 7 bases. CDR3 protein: CASSHRDRGAGEGEKLFF. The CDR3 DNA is TGTGCCAGCAGCCACCGGGACAGGGGGGCGGGAGAGGGTGAAAAACTGTTTTTT.